This is a list of T cell receptor beta chains from one sample in a study of blood T cells in healthy people across ages. TCRdb independently ran MiXCR on the 5' RACE reads; one entry per CDR3 protein. Among under 800,000 distinct CDR3 sequences, more than 40% were seen once, and the ten largest hold 20% to 25%. The sequenced material came from blood. The receptors shown here come from an older woman in good health. Each CDR3 is given with its conserved first and last residue. D genes are given only for firm matches. The size entry is marked missing in some rows and otherwise reads once, few, many or a size class.

.	16	.	TRBJ2-7	TRBV28	CASSFSRQRSSYEQYF	TGTGCCAGCAGTTTTTCGAGACAGCGAAGCTCCTACGAGCAGTACTTC
few	14	TRBD1	TRBJ2-7	TRBV5-1	CASSIGTEPYEQYF	TGCGCCAGCAGCATCGGGACAGAACCCTACGAGCAGTACTTC
.	16	TRBD1	TRBJ1-1	TRBV12-3/TRBV12-4	CASSLRQGATNTEAFF	TGTGCCAGCAGTCTTCGACAGGGGGCGACGAACACTGAAGCTTTCTTT
.	13	.	TRBJ1-5	TRBV7-8	CASSLAGYPPQHF	TGTGCCAGCAGCTTAGCCGGGTACCCGCCCCAGCATTTT
few	16	TRBD1	TRBJ1-2	TRBV20-1	CSARDRLAGGGNGYTF	TGCAGTGCTAGAGATCGTTTGGCAGGGGGCGGCAATGGCTACACCTTC
many	15	TRBD2	TRBJ2-5	TRBV12-3/TRBV12-4	CASSQNAGGLDPQYF	TGTGCCAGCAGTCAAAATGCGGGAGGATTAGACCCGCAGTACTTC
.	16	TRBD2	TRBJ2-3	TRBV20-1	CSARDSSSGSADTQYF	TGCAGTGCTAGAGATAGCTCTAGCGGGTCGGCAGATACGCAGTATTTT
once	15	.	TRBJ2-1	TRBV4-2	CASSQVPSRVDEQFF	TGTGCCAGCAGCCAAGTACCCTCTAGAGTCGATGAGCAGTTCTTC
few	13	.	TRBJ2-1	TRBV27	CASSPMSRNEQFF	TGTGCCAGCAGTCCTATGAGCAGGAATGAGCAGTTCTTC
few	17	TRBD2	TRBJ2-3	TRBV4-2	CASSQEPPSGSTDTQYF	TGTGCCAGCAGCCAAGAACCCCCGAGCGGGAGTACAGATACGCAGTATTTT
.	12	.	TRBJ2-7	TRBV7-9	CASSFYRYEQYF	TGTGCCAGCAGCTTTTACCGTTACGAGCAGTACTTC
many	15	.	TRBJ2-1	TRBV29-1	CSVAGRGGSYNEQFF	TGCAGCGTTGCAGGGCGGGGAGGCTCCTACAATGAGCAGTTCTTC
.	14	.	TRBJ1-5	TRBV2	CASRWTASNQPQHF	TGTGCCAGCAGGTGGACAGCTAGCAATCAGCCCCAGCATTTT
few	13	.	TRBJ1-2	TRBV27	CASSLSLADGYTF	TGTGCCAGCAGTTTATCTCTGGCCGATGGCTACACCTTC
once	13	.	TRBJ2-5	TRBV6-1	CASSREVKETQYF	TGTGCCAGCAGTAGGGAGGTAAAAGAGACCCAGTACTTC
.	14	TRBD1	TRBJ2-1	TRBV29-1	CSVEGGQGPDEQFF	TGCAGCGTTGAAGGGGGACAGGGTCCCGATGAGCAGTTCTTC
.	14	.	TRBJ2-2	TRBV12-3/TRBV12-4	CASRGAANTGELFF	TGTGCCAGCAGAGGGGCCGCGAACACCGGGGAGCTGTTTTTT
few	14	TRBD1	TRBJ1-2	TRBV27	CASSFSDRVYGYTF	TGTGCCAGCAGTTTTTCGGACAGGGTCTATGGCTACACCTTC
.	12	.	TRBJ2-7	TRBV6-6	CASSESDNGQYF	TGTGCCAGCAGTGAGTCGGATAATGGGCAGTACTTC
.	14	.	TRBJ2-7	TRBV6-2/TRBV6-3	CASSYAWASYEQYF	TGTGCCAGCAGTTACGCTTGGGCCTCCTACGAGCAGTACTTC
.	15	.	TRBJ2-1	TRBV27	CASTQDRTSYNEQFF	TGTGCCAGCACCCAAGACAGAACCTCCTACAATGAGCAGTTCTTC
.	14	.	TRBJ2-7	TRBV4-2	CASSRSGEKGEQYF	TGTGCCAGCAGTCGCTCGGGGGAGAAGGGCGAGCAGTACTTC
.	14	.	TRBJ2-3	TRBV12-3/TRBV12-4	CASSSGGGADTQYF	TGTGCCAGCAGTTCTGGAGGGGGCGCAGATACGCAGTATTTT
.	15	.	TRBJ2-7	TRBV25-1	CASSELGQTSYEQYF	TGTGCCAGCAGTGAACTCGGACAGACCTCCTACGAGCAGTACTTC
.	16	TRBD2	TRBJ2-3	TRBV11-3	CASSKREGAGTDTQYF	TGTGCCAGCAGCAAGCGGGAGGGCGCCGGCACAGATACGCAGTATTTT
few	13	.	TRBJ1-1	TRBV29-1	CSVEIRLGAEAFF	TGCAGCGTTGAGATCAGGCTGGGGGCTGAAGCTTTCTTT
many	14	.	TRBJ2-4	TRBV11-2	CASSPGLAKNIQYF	TGTGCCAGCAGTCCGGGACTAGCCAAAAACATTCAGTACTTC
.	17	TRBD2	TRBJ2-1	TRBV20-1	CSASPRTSGSFYNEQFF	TGCAGTGCTAGTCCCCGTACTAGCGGGAGTTTCTACAATGAGCAGTTCTTC
.	17	TRBD2	TRBJ2-5	TRBV27	CASSRPGVAGGGGEQYF	TGTGCCAGCAGCCGACCGGGAGTTGCGGGAGGGGGAGGTGAGCAGTACTTC
.	17	.	TRBJ2-3	TRBV21-1	CASSKRESRLAVDTQYF	TGTGCCAGCAGCAAAAGGGAATCCCGACTAGCGGTGGATACGCAGTATTTT
.	15	.	TRBJ2-1	TRBV20-1	CSARDLHKSYNEQFF	TGCAGTGCTAGAGATCTACATAAGAGCTACAATGAGCAGTTCTTC
.	18	TRBD1	TRBJ1-3	TRBV28	CASSSFPGQGFGGNTIYF	TGTGCCAGCAGTTCTTTTCCGGGACAGGGTTTTGGTGGAAACACCATATATTTT
.	15	TRBD1	TRBJ2-1	TRBV11-1	CASSPSGTVPNEQFF	TGTGCCAGCAGCCCGAGTGGGACAGTACCTAATGAGCAGTTCTTC
.	16	.	TRBJ2-5	TRBV5-6	CASSLALTATQETQYF	TGTGCCAGCAGCTTGGCTCTGACAGCGACCCAAGAGACCCAGTACTTC
.	15	TRBD1	TRBJ2-5	TRBV24-1	CATSDPGQGEETQYF	TGTGCCACCAGTGACCCGGGACAGGGGGAGGAGACCCAGTACTTC
few	16	TRBD2	TRBJ2-2	TRBV3-1	CASSQGLAGITGELFF	TGTGCCAGCAGCCAAGGACTAGCGGGGATCACCGGGGAGCTGTTTTTT
.	14	.	TRBJ1-5	TRBV27	CASSFQGSGQPQHF	TGTGCCAGCAGTTTTCAGGGTTCGGGTCAGCCCCAGCATTTT
few	16	.	TRBJ2-5	TRBV20-1	CSARALGGGREETQYF	TGCAGTGCTAGAGCCCTGGGGGGGGGCCGGGAAGAGACCCAGTACTTC
.	19	.	TRBJ2-1	TRBV9	CASSDSALLGRSSYNEQFF	TGTGCCAGCAGCGACAGCGCCTTGTTGGGGCGGAGCTCCTACAATGAGCAGTTCTTC
.	16	.	TRBJ2-3	TRBV3-1	CASSQQGRRPTDTQYF	TGTGCCAGCAGCCAGCAGGGACGGAGACCCACAGATACGCAGTATTTT
.	14	TRBD2	TRBJ2-5	TRBV29-1	CSVDWGTSHLEQYF	TGCAGCGTTGATTGGGGGACTAGCCACCTTGAGCAGTACTTC
.	13	TRBD1	TRBJ2-7	TRBV20-1	CSAVHRGAPGQYF	TGCAGTGCCGTTCACAGGGGGGCCCCCGGGCAGTACTTC
.	12	.	TRBJ1-1	TRBV6-5	CASSSRESEAFF	TGTGCCAGCAGCAGCAGGGAGTCTGAAGCTTTCTTT
.	16	.	TRBJ2-2	TRBV14	CASSQDLAANTGELFF	TGTGCCAGCAGCCAAGATCTCGCCGCGAACACCGGGGAGCTGTTTTTT
.	14	TRBD1	TRBJ2-7	TRBV13	CVSSQSGGAYEQYF	TGTGTCAGCAGCCAATCAGGGGGCGCCTACGAGCAGTACTTC
few	13	.	TRBJ2-5	TRBV20-1	CSARRAGKETQYF	TGCAGTGCTAGACGGGCGGGGAAAGAGACCCAGTACTTC
.	12	.	TRBJ2-7	TRBV20-1	CSARGEAYEQYF	TGCAGTGCTAGAGGGGAAGCCTACGAGCAGTACTTC